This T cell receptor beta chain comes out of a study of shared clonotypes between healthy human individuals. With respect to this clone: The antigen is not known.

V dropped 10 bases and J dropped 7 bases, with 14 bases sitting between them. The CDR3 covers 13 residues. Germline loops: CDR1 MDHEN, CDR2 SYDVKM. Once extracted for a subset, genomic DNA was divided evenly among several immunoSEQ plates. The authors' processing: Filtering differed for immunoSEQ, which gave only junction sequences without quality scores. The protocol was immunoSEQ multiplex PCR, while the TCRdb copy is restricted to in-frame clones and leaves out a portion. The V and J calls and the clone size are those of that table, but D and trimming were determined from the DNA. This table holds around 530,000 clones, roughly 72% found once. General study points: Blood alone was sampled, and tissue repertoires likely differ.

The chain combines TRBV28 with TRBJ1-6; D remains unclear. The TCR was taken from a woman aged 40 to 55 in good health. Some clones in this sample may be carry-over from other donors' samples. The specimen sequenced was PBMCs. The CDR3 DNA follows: TGTGCCACCCGGACCGAACCCAATTCACCCCTCCACTTT. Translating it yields CATRTEPNSPLHF.